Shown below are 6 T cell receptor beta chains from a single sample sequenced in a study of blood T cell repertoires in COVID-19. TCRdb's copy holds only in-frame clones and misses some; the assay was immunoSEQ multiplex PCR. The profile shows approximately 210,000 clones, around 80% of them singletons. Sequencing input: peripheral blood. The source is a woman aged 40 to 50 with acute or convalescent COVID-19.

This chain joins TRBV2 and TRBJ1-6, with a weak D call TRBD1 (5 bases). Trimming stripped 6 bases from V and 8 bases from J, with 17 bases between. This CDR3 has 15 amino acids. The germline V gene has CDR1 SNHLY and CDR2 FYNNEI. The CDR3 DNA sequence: TGTGCCAGCAGGAAACAGGTGGTTCTTGATTCACCCCTCCACTTT. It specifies CASRKQVVLDSPLHF.

The CDR3 reads CASSFGGLFQETQYF. CDR3 DNA: TGTGCCAGCAGCTTTGGGGGACTCTTTCAAGAGACCCAGTACTTC. This chain connects TRBV11-2 to TRBJ2-5, with D possibly matching TRBD2 (6 bases). Germline V CDR1 and CDR2: SGHAT, FQNNGV. V lost 3 bases and J lost 2, with 13 bases in between. The CDR3 is 15 amino acids. The full variable domain, with the rest looked up from reference TRBV11-2 and TRBJ2-5, is EAGVAQSPRYKIIEKRQSVAFWCNPISGHATLYWYQQILGQGPKLLIQFQNNGVVDDSQLPKDRFSAERLKGVDSTLKIQPAKLEDSAVYLCASSFGGLFQETQYFGPGTRLLVL.

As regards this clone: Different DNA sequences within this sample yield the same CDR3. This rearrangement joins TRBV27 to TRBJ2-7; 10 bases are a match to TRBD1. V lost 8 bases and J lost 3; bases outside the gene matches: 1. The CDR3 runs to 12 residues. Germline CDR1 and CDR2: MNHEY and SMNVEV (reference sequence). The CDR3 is CASRTGGYEQYF. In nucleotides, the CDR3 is TGTGCCAGCCGGACAGGGGGCTACGAGCAGTACTTC.

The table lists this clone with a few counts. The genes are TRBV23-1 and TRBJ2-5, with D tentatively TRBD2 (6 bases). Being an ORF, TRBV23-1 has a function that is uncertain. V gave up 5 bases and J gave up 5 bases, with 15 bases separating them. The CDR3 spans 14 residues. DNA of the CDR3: TGCGCCAGCAGTTCTCGGGGGATCCCCGAGACCCAGTACTTC. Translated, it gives CASSSRGIPETQYF.

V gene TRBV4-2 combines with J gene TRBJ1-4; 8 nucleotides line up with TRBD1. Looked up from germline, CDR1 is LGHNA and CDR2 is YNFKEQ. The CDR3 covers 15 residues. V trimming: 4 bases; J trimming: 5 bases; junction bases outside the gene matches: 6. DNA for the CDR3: TGTGCCAGCAGCCTTTACAGGGGGACGAATGAAAAACTGTTTTTT. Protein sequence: CASSLYRGTNEKLFF.

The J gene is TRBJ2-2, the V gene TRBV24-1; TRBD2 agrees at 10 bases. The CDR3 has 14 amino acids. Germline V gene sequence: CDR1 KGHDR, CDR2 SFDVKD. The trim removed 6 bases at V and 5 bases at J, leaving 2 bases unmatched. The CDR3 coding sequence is TGTGCCACCAGTTCGGGACTAGCGACCGGGGAGCTGTTTTTT. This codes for CATSSGLATGELFF.